The 16 T cell receptor beta chains presented below share a single source sample, sequenced in a study of technical replicates of blood from a handful of donors. The assay was immunoSEQ multiplex PCR, and TCRdb's table has in-frame clones only and misses some. Of roughly 59,000 clones listed, more than 75% were seen once; the top ten hold approximately 4.8%. Sequences were obtained from PBMCs. These receptors were collected from a human donor in good health. Some clones in this sample may be carry-over from other donors' samples.

CDR3 sequence (DNA): TGTGCCAGCAGCTTAGGGGGCAGGGTGGAGGGCCAGTACTTC. Translated: CASSLGGRVEGQYF. The genes are TRBV7-9 and TRBJ2-5; D is possibly TRBD2 (6 bases). Germline CDR1 is SEHNR and CDR2 is FQNEAQ (reference sequence). V lost 1 base and J 10 bases, leaving 16 bases between the germline ends. This CDR3 is 14 amino acids long. Filled out from reference TRBV7-9 and TRBJ2-5, the complete variable domain reads DTGVSQNPRHKITKRGQNVTFRCDPISEHNRLYWYRQTLGQGPEFLTYFQNEAQLEKSRLLSDRFSAERPKGSFSTLEIQRTEQGDSAMYLCASSLGGRVEGQYFGPGTRLLVL.

J is TRBJ1-1 and V is TRBV7-2; possibly TRBD1 for D (5 bases). The ends were cut back, 5 bases at V and 10 bases at J, with 17 bases in the middle. In germline, CDR1 is SGHTA, CDR2 FQGNSA. The CDR3 is made up of 13 amino acids. The CDR3 nucleotides are TGTGCCAGCAGCACCGCAGCACTAAGGGGAGCTTTCTTT. As protein: CASSTAALRGAFF.

The CDR3 reads CASSSVSGELFF. CDR3 bases: TGTGCCAGTAGTAGTGTCTCCGGGGAGCTGTTTTTT. V gene TRBV19 combines with J gene TRBJ2-2; no reliable D call. The germline CDR1 and CDR2 sequences are LNHDA and SQIVND (reference sequence). The CDR3 is 12 amino acids. V was clipped by 4 bases and J by 6 bases, with 6 bases between them.

V is TRBV19 and J is TRBJ1-1, with TRBD1 matching over 9 bases. The CDR3 sequence is 16 residues long. Trimming cost V 6 bases and J 5 bases; bases outside gene matches: 13. Germline-derived CDR1 and CDR2 are LNHDA and SQIVND (reference sequence). CDR3 bases: TGTGCCAGTAGACCGAGGGGACAGGGTGGTGGTACTGAAGCTTTCTTT. Its translation: CASRPRGQGGGTEAFF.

The chain carries TRBV7-2 and TRBJ2-5; the D gene is possibly TRBD1 (5 bases). The V gene lost 5 bases and the J gene lost 7 bases, with 20 bases spanning the gap. Germline V CDR1 and CDR2: SGHTA, FQGNSA. The CDR3 covers 15 residues. CDR3 sequence reads: CASSLLRGREGTQYF. In nucleotides, the CDR3 is TGTGCCAGCAGCCTTCTTAGGGGCAGGGAAGGGACCCAGTACTTC.

This chain joins TRBV4-1 and TRBJ2-7; the D gene is possibly TRBD1 (6 bases). Trimming cost V 1 base and J 3 bases, with 16 bases left between them. Germline CDR1 MGHRA, CDR2 YSYEKL. The CDR3 runs 16 residues. The CDR3, as DNA: TGCGCCAGCAGCCAAGTCACAGCAGGGGAAATCTACGAGCAGTACTTC. Its protein is CASSQVTAGEIYEQYF.

The V gene is TRBV6-1, the J gene TRBJ1-3, with D perhaps TRBD1 (5 bases). From germline, CDR1 is MNHNS and CDR2 SASEGT. The CDR3 is 16 amino acids. Trimming took 2 bases from V and 2 from J, leaving 13 bases between them. DNA of the CDR3: TGTGCCAGCAGTGAATCGACAGTGTTGGCTGGAAACACCATATATTTT. It yields the protein CASSESTVLAGNTIYF.

This chain uses TRBV6-1 with TRBJ2-3; 12 bases match TRBD2. V lost 7 bases, J lost 4 bases, and 6 bases stayed unmatched. Per the germline V gene, CDR1 is MNHNS and CDR2 is SASEGT. CDR3 size: 15 residues. The chain's CDR3 is CASTNGLAGSDTQYF. The CDR3 DNA is TGTGCCAGCACAAACGGACTAGCGGGATCAGATACGCAGTATTTT.

This sequence joins TRBV5-6 and TRBJ1-2; D is unresolved. This CDR3 is built from 15 residues. Between the trimmed V and J ends, which lost 2 bases and 5 bases, there was a span of 16 bases. CDR1 SGHDT and CDR2 YYEEEE come from the germline V gene. The CDR3 sequence is CASSLWRTNLYGYTF. For the CDR3, the DNA is TGTGCCAGCAGCTTATGGCGGACTAATCTTTATGGCTACACCTTC. Full variable domain (remainder filled in from reference TRBV5-6 and TRBJ1-2): DAGVTQSPTHLIKTRGQQVTLRCSPKSGHDTVSWYQQALGQGPQFIFQYYEEEERQRGNFPDRFSGHQFPNYSSELNVNALLLGDSALYLCASSLWRTNLYGYTFGSGTRLTVV.

V gene TRBV6-5 combines with J gene TRBJ2-2; D perhaps matches TRBD2 (5 bases). The CDR3 consists of 14 residues. Deletions cut 5 bases from V and 5 bases from J, with 12 bases between. The germline V gene has CDR1 MNHEY and CDR2 SVGAGI. CDR3 bases: TGTGCCAGCAGTCTCGATCCGGGGACCGGGGAGCTGTTTTTT. Its protein product is CASSLDPGTGELFF.

The V and J genes are TRBV18 and TRBJ2-7, with unresolved D. The CDR3 length is 11 residues. Germline V lookup: CDR1 KGHSH, CDR2 LQKENI. Trimming shortened V by 3 bases and J by 6 bases, and 6 bases separated the two germline ends. The chain's CDR3 is CASSPSVEQYF. The CDR3 bases are TGTGCCAGCTCACCTTCCGTCGAGCAGTACTTC.

The chain couples TRBV9 to TRBJ1-2, with unresolved D. Germline CDR1 is SGDLS and CDR2 is YYNGEE. Between the trimmed V and J ends, which lost 0 bases and 1 base, there was a span of 4 bases. CDR3 size: 13 residues. The CDR3: CASSVAYNYGYTF. CDR3 bases: TGTGCCAGCAGCGTAGCGTATAACTATGGCTACACCTTC.

This rearrangement joins TRBV19 to TRBJ1-1; a possible D gene is TRBD1 (5 bases). Germline V gene lookup returns CDR1 LNHDA and CDR2 SQIVND (reference sequence). V lost 3 bases to trimming and J lost 4 bases, with 12 bases between them. This CDR3 comprises 14 residues. The CDR3 region is CASSIHQGGTEAFF. CDR3 in DNA: TGTGCCAGTAGTATCCACCAGGGAGGCACTGAAGCTTTCTTT.

This chain uses TRBV7-9 with TRBJ2-7, with 9 nucleotides matching TRBD2. CDR3 size: 14 residues. CDR1 and CDR2 (germline): SEHNR, FQNEAQ (reference sequence). V lost 4 bases and J lost 4; bases outside the gene matches: 5. This CDR3 is CASSYRLADYEQYF. The CDR3 DNA reads as TGTGCCAGCAGCTATCGACTAGCGGATTACGAGCAGTACTTC. The full variable domain, in which reference TRBV7-9 and TRBJ2-7 provide the parts outside the CDR3, is DTGVSQNPRHKITKRGQNVTFRCDPISEHNRLYWYRQTLGQGPEFLTYFQNEAQLEKSRLLSDRFSAERPKGSFSTLEIQRTEQGDSAMYLCASSYRLADYEQYFGPGTRLTVT.

This clone came up a few times. This chain connects TRBV5-1 to TRBJ2-2, with 10 bases lining up with TRBD1. The germline gives CDR1 SGHRS, CDR2 YFSETQ. The CDR3 has 17 amino acids. V lost 4 bases, J lost 2 bases, and 8 bases stayed unmatched. The CDR3 reads CASSQTRTGGNTGELFF. CDR3 nucleotides: TGCGCCAGCAGCCAGACGCGGACAGGGGGAAACACCGGGGAGCTGTTTTTT.

The gene calls are TRBV4-2 and TRBJ2-1, with a possible D match to TRBD2 (5 bases). V lost 3 bases and J 4 bases, leaving 7 bases between the germline ends. CDR3 length: 13 residues. Germline V lookup: CDR1 LGHNA, CDR2 YNFKEQ. The CDR3 protein is CASSQDFYNEQFF. The CDR3 coding sequence is TGTGCCAGCAGCCAGGACTTTTACAATGAGCAGTTCTTC.